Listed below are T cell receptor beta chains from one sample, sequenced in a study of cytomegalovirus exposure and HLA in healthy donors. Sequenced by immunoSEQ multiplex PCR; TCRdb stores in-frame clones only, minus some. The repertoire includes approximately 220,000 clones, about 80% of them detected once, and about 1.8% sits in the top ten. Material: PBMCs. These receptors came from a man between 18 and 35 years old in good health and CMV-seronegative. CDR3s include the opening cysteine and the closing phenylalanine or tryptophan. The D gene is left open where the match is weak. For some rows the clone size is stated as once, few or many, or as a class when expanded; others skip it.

CDR3 DNA: TGTGCCGGTAAGACTAGCGGGGGAAATGAGCAGTTCTTC
CDR3 protein: CAGKTSGGNEQFF
J gene: TRBJ2-1
V gene: TRBV6-6
D gene: TRBD2
clone size: -

CDR3 DNA: TGTGCCAGCAGCCAAGGACTAGCGGGGGCCCCGAACCAAGAGACCCAGTACTTC
CDR3 protein: CASSQGLAGAPNQETQYF
J gene: TRBJ2-5
V gene: TRBV4-2
D gene: TRBD2
clone size: -

CDR3 DNA: TGTGCCAGCAGTGAATTCGTTAGCGGTAATTCACCCCTCCACTTT
CDR3 protein: CASSEFVSGNSPLHF
J gene: TRBJ1-6
V gene: TRBV6-4
D gene: -
clone size: few

CDR3 DNA: TGTGCCACCAGCAGAGAGAACAGGGGCGACCCCCAGCATTTT
CDR3 protein: CATSRENRGDPQHF
J gene: TRBJ1-5
V gene: TRBV15
D gene: TRBD1
clone size: -

CDR3 DNA: TGCGCCAGCAGCCAAGATAAGGGGTTGGCGGGAGTGGGTGAGACCCAGTACTTC
CDR3 protein: CASSQDKGLAGVGETQYF
J gene: TRBJ2-5
V gene: TRBV4-3
D gene: TRBD2
clone size: -

CDR3 DNA: TGTGCCAGCGGGAAGGGGTCTCCCGGGGAGCTGTTTTTT
CDR3 protein: CASGKGSPGELFF
J gene: TRBJ2-2
V gene: TRBV7-9
D gene: -
clone size: -

CDR3 DNA: TGTGCCAGTAGTATCGGACTGTTATCCTATAATTCACCCCTCCACTTT
CDR3 protein: CASSIGLLSYNSPLHF
J gene: TRBJ1-6
V gene: TRBV19
D gene: -
clone size: -

CDR3 DNA: TGTGCCAGCAGCTTGGTGGCGGGGGGGGACAATGAGCAGTTCTTC
CDR3 protein: CASSLVAGGDNEQFF
J gene: TRBJ2-1
V gene: TRBV5-4
D gene: TRBD2
clone size: -

CDR3 DNA: TGCGCCAGCAGCCAAGGCCACGGGGGCACAGATACGCAGTATTTT
CDR3 protein: CASSQGHGGTDTQYF
J gene: TRBJ2-3
V gene: TRBV4-3
D gene: -
clone size: -

CDR3 DNA: TGTGCCACGCGACAGCCCGTTGGTGAGACCCAGTACTTC
CDR3 protein: CATRQPVGETQYF
J gene: TRBJ2-5
V gene: TRBV19
D gene: -
clone size: few

CDR3 DNA: TGTGCTAGTGGTTCCCCTTTTGTGGGGGGGAACACTGAAGCTTTCTTT
CDR3 protein: CASGSPFVGGNTEAFF
J gene: TRBJ1-1
V gene: TRBV12-5
D gene: -
clone size: -

CDR3 DNA: TGTGCCAGCAGCCAAGATTCGGGCACAGGTGTAGCTTTCTTT
CDR3 protein: CASSQDSGTGVAFF
J gene: TRBJ1-1
V gene: TRBV14
D gene: -
clone size: once

CDR3 DNA: TGCGCCAGCAGCTTGAGTATTTTAGGGGGGGGACAGTTCTTC
CDR3 protein: CASSLSILGGGQFF
J gene: TRBJ2-1
V gene: TRBV5-1
D gene: -
clone size: -